This T cell receptor beta chain was profiled in a study of T cells in Graves' hyperthyroidism and ophthalmopathy. Trimming pared 7 bases from V and 2 bases from J, leaving 14 bases between. There are 14 residues in the CDR3. Per germline, CDR1 GTSNPN and CDR2 SVGIG (reference sequence). This clonotype was recorded many times. Amplification yielded TCR beta CDR3 regions, with RNA transcripts as the source. The TCR CDR3 was amplified in a first-round RT-PCR using the HTBI primer set. TCRdb passed the multiplex PCR reads through MiXCR, listing each CDR3 protein once. The sample has about 400,000 distinct CDR3 sequences, about 15% seen once.

The sample was blood. This chain links TRBV30 with TRBJ2-2; D call uncertain. The TCR comes from a man aged 18 to 29 with Graves' ophthalmopathy. The DNA of the CDR3 is TGTGCCTCCCAAGGTCTCCTAAACACCGGGGAGCTGTTTTTT. Its translation: CASQGLLNTGELFF.